One TCR beta chain is described in this entry. It lacks a known antigen. No base quality values were provided; no much bigger clone lies one nucleotide off. The source of the sample is a study of blood T cell repertoires in COVID-19 (dated by TCRdb to the early 2020s). Concerning the study at large: Samples covering the acute and convalescent phases of COVID-19 were provided by collaborators in the United States, Italy and Spain. The prospective study material was composed of cDNA or gDNA derived from T cells, B-cell-depleted T cells, or PBMCs. The dataset comprised deeply sampled blood TCRbeta repertoires from subjects exposed to, actively infected with, or recovered from COVID-19. A freely available public database, intended as a resource for researchers studying the immune response to SARS-CoV-2, is where the repertoires were released. The samples were drawn from the first 160 participants of the ongoing ImmuneRACE study and from some 1,300 subjects provided by 6 global collaborators. Sample metadata almost always included a de-identified subject ID, COVID-19 status, age in years and sex. Where available, HLA class I and class II types were taken from metadata supplied by the sample provider and were not determined by assay-based typing.

What the research found in general, with its limitations: Clinical and demographic metadata were provided uncurated, with the amount varying by source and participant.

The immunoSEQ Assay, a bias-controlled multiplex PCR, was used to amplify TCRbeta CDR3 regions from genomic DNA. Per the authors' processing: Within the assay, amplification of reference gene primers was used to estimate how many nucleated cells each sample contained. Sequence reads were collapsed and filtered to measure the absolute abundance of every unique TCRbeta CDR3 rearrangement. For each sample, productive Simpson clonality was calculated by taking the square root of Simpson's diversity index across productive rearrangements. The source is immuneACCESS, and TCRdb retained only in-frame sequences with V and J called. Part of the clones is not carried over; for the studies checked, unresolved V genes explain less than half of this, and the remainder is unexplained. The V and J calls and the clone size are those of that table, but D and trimming were determined from the DNA. This sample holds about 230,000 clones; 85% to 90% were observed only once. The top ten constitute roughly 12% of the sample.

In Seattle, one collaborating source enrolled patients while the infection was active and tracked those patients longitudinally over the course of disease. The collaborating institutions used their own protocols to collect whole blood in K2EDTA tubes. For TCRbeta analysis, collaborator samples were shipped as frozen whole blood, as isolated PBMCs, or as DNA extracted from either sample type. Source material: peripheral blood. The sequence derives from a man aged 45-65 years with COVID-19, enrolled during active disease.

The nucleotides are TGTGCCAGCAGTTTTCTCAGGGGGCAGTACGAGCAGTACTTC. It translates as CASSFLRGQYEQYF. The chain joins TRBV27 to TRBJ2-7; 8 of the junction bases match TRBD1. Spanning cysteine to phenylalanine, the CDR3 consists of 14 amino acids. Left in the record is the CDR3 DNA by itself, 42 bases read in frame from the first base. The germline V and J ends show losses of 3 bases and 4 bases respectively, and no gene match explains 5 bases of the junction. The germline V gene (reference sequence) provides CDR1 MNHEY and CDR2 SMNVEV.